This entry describes one TCR beta chain. Its cognate antigen is unknown. This entry is derived from a study of T cells after yellow fever vaccination. Germline-derived CDR1 and CDR2 are SGHTA and FQGNSA. Trimming left V 5 bases short and J 6 bases short, with 17 bases between. The CDR3 sequence is 14 residues long. TCRdb reprocessed the 5' RACE reads with MiXCR, giving one entry per CDR3 protein. The sample includes 610,000 or so distinct CDR3 sequences, 12% of them seen just once. Study conclusions and caveats: Post-booster reappearance was seen for most primary-vaccination clones (just over 95% CD4, around 88% CD8).

The sequence derives from a young man who received the YFV17D yellow fever vaccine. The chain joins TRBV7-2 to TRBJ2-7; D is uncertain. The source material was PBMCs, sampled on the day of the yellow fever booster vaccination. This chain's CDR3 is CASSPPPYNAEQYF. The CDR3 DNA reads as TGTGCCAGCAGCCCACCCCCCTACAACGCCGAGCAGTACTTC.